This T cell receptor beta chain was recovered during a study of T cells after yellow fever vaccination. Study summary: Libraries from low-cell-number fractions were prepared with the SMART-Seq v4 Ultra Low Input RNA kit.

This clonotype has only a few counts. Its antigen remains unidentified. Germline-derived CDR1 and CDR2 are SQVTM and ANQGSEA. Trimming shortened V by 6 bases and J by 0 bases, and 8 bases separated the two germline ends. This CDR3 spans 12 amino acids. Points from the study as a whole: On re-exposure, the response was weaker but peaked faster, at day 5 versus 15. Detected again after the booster were most primary-vaccination clones, at roughly 95% CD4 and approximately 85% CD8. Some clonotypes, a small share, were shared between CD4 and CD8 compartments.

TCRdb reanalysed the 5' RACE reads using MiXCR and keeps one entry per CDR3 protein. In the table there are roughly 400,000 distinct CDR3 sequences, around 20% of which are singletons. The V gene is TRBV29-1, the J gene TRBJ1-1, with D perhaps matching TRBD1 (6 bases). Sample: PBMCs, taken before the yellow fever booster vaccination. The sequence came from a man younger than 30 who received the YFV17D yellow fever vaccine. CDR3 sequence (DNA): TGCAGCGTGGACAGCTTGAACACTGAAGCTTTCTTT. Translating it yields CSVDSLNTEAFF.